This T cell receptor (beta chain) was identified during a study of blood T cell repertoires in COVID-19. Study-level information: Acute and convalescent COVID-19 specimens originated in the United States, Italy and Spain. In each case, the material was cDNA or gDNA derived from T cells, B-cell-depleted T cells, or PBMCs.

Per the study methods: Reference gene primer amplification in the assay estimated nucleated cell counts. Sequencing was performed with immunoSEQ multiplex PCR; in TCRdb, only in-frame clones are kept and a portion is missing. V, J and clone size are taken as reported in that table, and D and trimming were inferred from the DNA itself. The table lists about 160,000 clones, approximately 81% of them singletons, with less than 3.5% in the top ten. This CDR3 comprises 15 residues. Trimming cost V 3 bases and J 1 base, with 12 bases left between them. Germline V gene data show CDR1 as MDHEN and CDR2 as SYDVKM.

The chain links TRBV28 to TRBJ1-1; tentatively, D is TRBD1 (5 bases). The receptor was isolated from a human donor with acute or convalescent COVID-19. The donor label of this sample is uncertain. The specimen sequenced was peripheral blood. DNA of the CDR3: TGTGCCAGCAGTTTTTGGGGGGACCAGAACACTGAAGCTTTCTTT. As protein: CASSFWGDQNTEAFF.